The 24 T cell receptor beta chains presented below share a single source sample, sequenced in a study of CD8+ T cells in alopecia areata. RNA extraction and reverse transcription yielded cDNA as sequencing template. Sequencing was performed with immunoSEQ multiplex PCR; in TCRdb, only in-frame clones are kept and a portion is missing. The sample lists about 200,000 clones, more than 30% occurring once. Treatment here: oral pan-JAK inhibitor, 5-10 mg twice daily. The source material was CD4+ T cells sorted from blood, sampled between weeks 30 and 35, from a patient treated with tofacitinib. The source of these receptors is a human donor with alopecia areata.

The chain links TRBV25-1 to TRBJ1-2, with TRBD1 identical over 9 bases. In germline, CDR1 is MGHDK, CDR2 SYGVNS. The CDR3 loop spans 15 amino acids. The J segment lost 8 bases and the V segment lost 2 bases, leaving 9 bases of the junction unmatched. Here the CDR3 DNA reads TGTGCCAGCAGTGAAGACAACAGGGGGCGCCGAGGCTACACCTTC. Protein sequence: CASSEDNRGRRGYTF.

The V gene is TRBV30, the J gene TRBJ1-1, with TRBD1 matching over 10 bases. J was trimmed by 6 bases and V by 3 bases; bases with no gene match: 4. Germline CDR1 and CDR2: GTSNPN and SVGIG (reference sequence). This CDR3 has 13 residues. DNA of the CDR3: TGTGCCTGGAGCCCAGGGACAGGGGCTGAAGCTTTCTTT. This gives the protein CAWSPGTGAEAFF.

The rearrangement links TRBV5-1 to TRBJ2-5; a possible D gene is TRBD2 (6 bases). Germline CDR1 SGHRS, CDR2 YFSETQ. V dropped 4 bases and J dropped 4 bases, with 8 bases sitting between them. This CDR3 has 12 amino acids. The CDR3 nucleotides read TGCGCCAGCAGCGAGGGAGGAGAGACCCAGTACTTC. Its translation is CASSEGGETQYF.

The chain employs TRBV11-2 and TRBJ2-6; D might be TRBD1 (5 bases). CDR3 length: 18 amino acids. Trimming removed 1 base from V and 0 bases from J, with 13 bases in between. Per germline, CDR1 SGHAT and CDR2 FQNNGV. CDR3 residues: CASSLGYRLSSGANVLTF. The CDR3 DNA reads TGTGCCAGCAGCTTAGGGTACAGGTTAAGCTCTGGGGCCAACGTCCTGACTTTC. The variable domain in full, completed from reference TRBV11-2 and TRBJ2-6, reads EAGVAQSPRYKIIEKRQSVAFWCNPISGHATLYWYQQILGQGPKLLIQFQNNGVVDDSQLPKDRFSAERLKGVDSTLKIQPAKLEDSAVYLCASSLGYRLSSGANVLTFGAGSRLTVL.

CDR3: CASSRGTGGRQELFF. CDR3 bases: TGTGCCAGCAGCCGTGGGACAGGGGGTCGCCAGGAGCTGTTTTTT. The genes are TRBV7-9 and TRBJ2-2; 11 bases are shared with TRBD1. The CDR3 runs 15 residues. Germline V gene data show CDR1 as SEHNR and CDR2 as FQNEAQ (reference sequence). The V gene end was trimmed by 5 bases and the J gene end by 10 bases; junction bases not matched to a gene: 9.

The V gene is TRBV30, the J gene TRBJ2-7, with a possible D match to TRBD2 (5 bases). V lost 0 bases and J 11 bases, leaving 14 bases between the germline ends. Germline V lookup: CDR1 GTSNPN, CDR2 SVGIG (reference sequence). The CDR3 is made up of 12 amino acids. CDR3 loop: CAWSVLVEQEYF. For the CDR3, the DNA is TGTGCCTGGAGTGTACTAGTGGAGCAGGAGTACTTC. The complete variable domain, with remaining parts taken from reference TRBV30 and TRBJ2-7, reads SQTIHQWPATLVQPVGSPLSLECTVEGTSNPNLYWYRQAAGRGLQLLFYSVGIGQISSEVPQNLSASRPQDRQFILSSKKLLLSDSGFYLCAWSVLVEQEYFGPGTRLTVT.

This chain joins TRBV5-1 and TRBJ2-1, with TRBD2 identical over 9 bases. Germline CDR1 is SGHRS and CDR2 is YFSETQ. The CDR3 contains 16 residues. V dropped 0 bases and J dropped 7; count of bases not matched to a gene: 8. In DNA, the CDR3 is TGCGCCAGCAGCTTGGTGGCTAGCGGGAATGGGAATGAGCAGTTCTTC. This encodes CASSLVASGNGNEQFF.

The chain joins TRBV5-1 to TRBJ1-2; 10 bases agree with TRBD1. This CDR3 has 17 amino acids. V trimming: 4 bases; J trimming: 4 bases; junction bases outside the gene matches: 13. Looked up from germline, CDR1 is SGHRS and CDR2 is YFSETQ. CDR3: CASSITGQGSLSYGYTF. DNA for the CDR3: TGCGCCAGCAGCATAACGGGACAGGGGAGCCTATCCTATGGCTACACCTTC.

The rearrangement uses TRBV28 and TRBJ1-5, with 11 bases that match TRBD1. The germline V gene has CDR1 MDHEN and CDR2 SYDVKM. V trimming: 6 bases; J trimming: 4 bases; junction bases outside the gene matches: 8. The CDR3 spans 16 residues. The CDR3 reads CASRVPGTGGNQPQHF. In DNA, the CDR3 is TGTGCCAGCAGAGTTCCCGGGACAGGGGGAAATCAGCCCCAGCATTTT.

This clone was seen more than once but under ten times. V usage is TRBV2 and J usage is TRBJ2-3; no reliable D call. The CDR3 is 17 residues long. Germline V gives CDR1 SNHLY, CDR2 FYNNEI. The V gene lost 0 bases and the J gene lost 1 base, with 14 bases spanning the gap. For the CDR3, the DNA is TGTGCCAGCAGTGAAGCGCTCAACACTCTCCGCACAGATACGCAGTATTTT. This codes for CASSEALNTLRTDTQYF.

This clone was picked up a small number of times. CDR3 nucleotide sequence: TGTGCCAGCAGGCCGACGGGGTCGGGAGGCTACACCTTC. Protein product: CASRPTGSGGYTF. The genes are TRBV6-4 and TRBJ1-2; D ambiguous. Trimming shortened V by 6 bases and J by 8 bases, and 16 bases separated the two germline ends. Germline V lookup: CDR1 MRHNA, CDR2 SNTAGT. The CDR3 sequence is 13 residues long.

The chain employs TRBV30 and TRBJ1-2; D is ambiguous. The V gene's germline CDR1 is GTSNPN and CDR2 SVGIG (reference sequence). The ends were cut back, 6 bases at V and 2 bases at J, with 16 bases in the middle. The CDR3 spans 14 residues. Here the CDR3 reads CACTRTENNYGYTF. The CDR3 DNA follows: TGTGCCTGTACCCGGACGGAAAACAACTATGGCTACACCTTC. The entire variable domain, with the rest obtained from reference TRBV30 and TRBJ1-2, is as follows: SQTIHQWPATLVQPVGSPLSLECTVEGTSNPNLYWYRQAAGRGLQLLFYSVGIGQISSEVPQNLSASRPQDRQFILSSKKLLLSDSGFYLCACTRTENNYGYTFGSGTRLTVV.

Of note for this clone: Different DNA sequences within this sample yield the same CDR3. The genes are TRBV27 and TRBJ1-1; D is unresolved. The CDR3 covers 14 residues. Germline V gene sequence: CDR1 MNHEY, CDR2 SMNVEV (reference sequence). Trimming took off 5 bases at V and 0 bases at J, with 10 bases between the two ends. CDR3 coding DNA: TGTGCCAGCAGTCCATCTAGGTTGAACACTGAAGCTTTCTTT. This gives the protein CASSPSRLNTEAFF.

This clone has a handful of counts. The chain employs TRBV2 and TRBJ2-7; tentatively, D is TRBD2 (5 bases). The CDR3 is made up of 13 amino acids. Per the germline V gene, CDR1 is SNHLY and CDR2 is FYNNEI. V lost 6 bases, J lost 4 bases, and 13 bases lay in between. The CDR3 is CASSPLREYEQYF. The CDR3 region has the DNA TGTGCCAGCAGCCCACTCCGGGAATACGAGCAGTACTTC.

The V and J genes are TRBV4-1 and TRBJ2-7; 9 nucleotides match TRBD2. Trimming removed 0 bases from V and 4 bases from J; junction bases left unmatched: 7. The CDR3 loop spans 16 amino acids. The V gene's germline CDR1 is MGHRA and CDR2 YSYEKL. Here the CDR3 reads CASSQDVAGVLYEQYF. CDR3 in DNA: TGCGCCAGCAGCCAAGATGTAGCGGGAGTTCTATACGAGCAGTACTTC.

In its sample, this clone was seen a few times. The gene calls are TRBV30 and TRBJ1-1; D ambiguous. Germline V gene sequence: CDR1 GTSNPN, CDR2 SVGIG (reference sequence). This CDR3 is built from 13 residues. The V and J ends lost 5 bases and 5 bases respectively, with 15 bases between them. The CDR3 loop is CAWETSKQTEAFF. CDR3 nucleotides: TGTGCCTGGGAGACCAGTAAACAGACTGAAGCTTTCTTT.

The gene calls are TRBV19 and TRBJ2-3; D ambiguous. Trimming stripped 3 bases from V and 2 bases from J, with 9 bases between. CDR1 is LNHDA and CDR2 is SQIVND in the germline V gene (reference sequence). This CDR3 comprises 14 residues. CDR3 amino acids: CASSISAATDTQYF. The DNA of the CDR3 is TGTGCCAGTAGTATTTCGGCAGCCACAGATACGCAGTATTTT. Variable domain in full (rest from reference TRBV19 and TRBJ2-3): DGGITQSPKYLFRKEGQNVTLSCEQNLNHDAMYWYRQDPGQGLRLIYYSQIVNDFQKGDIAEGYSVSREKKESFPLTVTSAQKNPTAFYLCASSISAATDTQYFGPGTRLTVL.

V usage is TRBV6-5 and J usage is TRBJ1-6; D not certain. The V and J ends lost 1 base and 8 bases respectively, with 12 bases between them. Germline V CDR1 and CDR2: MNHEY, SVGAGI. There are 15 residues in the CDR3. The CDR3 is CASSYYAAGYSPLHF. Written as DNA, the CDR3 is TGTGCCAGCAGTTACTATGCAGCGGGTTATTCACCCCTCCACTTT.

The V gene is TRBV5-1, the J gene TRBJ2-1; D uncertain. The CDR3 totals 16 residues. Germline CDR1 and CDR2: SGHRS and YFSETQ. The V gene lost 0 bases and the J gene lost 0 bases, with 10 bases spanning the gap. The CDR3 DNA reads TGCGCCAGCAGCTTGGAGTCGCTGCACTCCTACAATGAGCAGTTCTTC. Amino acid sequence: CASSLESLHSYNEQFF. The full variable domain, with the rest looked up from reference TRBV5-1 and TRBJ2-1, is KAGVTQTPRYLIKTRGQQVTLSCSPISGHRSVSWYQQTPGQGLQFLFEYFSETQRNKGNFPGRFSGRQFSNSRSEMNVSTLELGDSALYLCASSLESLHSYNEQFFGPGTRLTVL.

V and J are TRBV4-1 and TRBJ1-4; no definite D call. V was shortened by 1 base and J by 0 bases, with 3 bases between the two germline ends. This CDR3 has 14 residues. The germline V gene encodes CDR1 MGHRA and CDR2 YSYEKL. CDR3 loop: CASSQGATNEKLFF. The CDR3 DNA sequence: TGCGCCAGCAGCCAAGGGGCAACTAATGAAAAACTGTTTTTT.

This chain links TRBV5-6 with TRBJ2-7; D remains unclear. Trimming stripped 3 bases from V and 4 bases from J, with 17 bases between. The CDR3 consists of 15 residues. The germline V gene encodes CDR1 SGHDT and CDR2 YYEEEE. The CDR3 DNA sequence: TGTGCCAGCAGCTCGCCCGTAATCCAAGCATACGAGCAGTACTTC. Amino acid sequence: CASSSPVIQAYEQYF.

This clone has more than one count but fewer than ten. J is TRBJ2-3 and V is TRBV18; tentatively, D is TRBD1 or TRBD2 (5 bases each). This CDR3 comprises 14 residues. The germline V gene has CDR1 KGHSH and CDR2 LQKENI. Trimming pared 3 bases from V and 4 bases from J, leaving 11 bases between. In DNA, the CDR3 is TGTGCCAGCTCACCGGGACGGAAGTCAGATACGCAGTATTTT. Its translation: CASSPGRKSDTQYF.

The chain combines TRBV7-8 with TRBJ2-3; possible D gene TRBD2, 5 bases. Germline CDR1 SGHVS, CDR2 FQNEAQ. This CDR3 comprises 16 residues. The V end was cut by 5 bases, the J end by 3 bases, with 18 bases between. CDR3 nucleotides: TGTGCCAGCAGCCTATTCGCGGGCCGGAGAACAGATACGCAGTATTTT. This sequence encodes CASSLFAGRRTDTQYF.

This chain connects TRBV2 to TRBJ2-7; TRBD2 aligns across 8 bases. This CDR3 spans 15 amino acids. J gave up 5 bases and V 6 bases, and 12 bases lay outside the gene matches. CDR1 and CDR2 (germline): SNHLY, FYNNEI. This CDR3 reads CASRSIAGRRNEQYF. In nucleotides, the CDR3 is TGTGCCAGCAGGAGTATAGCGGGACGAAGAAACGAGCAGTACTTC. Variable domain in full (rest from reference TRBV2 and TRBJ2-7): EPEVTQTPSHQVTQMGQEVILRCVPISNHLYFYWYRQILGQKVEFLVSFYNNEISEKSEIFDDQFSVERPDGSNFTLKIRSTKLEDSAMYFCASRSIAGRRNEQYFGPGTRLTVT.